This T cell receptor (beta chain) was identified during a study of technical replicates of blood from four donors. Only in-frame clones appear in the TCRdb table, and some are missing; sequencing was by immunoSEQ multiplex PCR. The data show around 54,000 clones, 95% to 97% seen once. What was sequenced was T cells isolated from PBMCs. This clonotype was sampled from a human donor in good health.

The CDR3 spells CASSLGGLRYNEQFF. The CDR3 region has the DNA TGCGCCAGCAGCTTGGGGGGCCTTAGGTACAATGAGCAGTTCTTC. The V gene is TRBV5-1, the J gene TRBJ2-1, with a weak D call TRBD1 (5 bases). Germline lookup yields CDR1 SGHRS and CDR2 YFSETQ. V gave up 0 bases and J gave up 4 bases, with 11 bases separating them. The CDR3 runs 15 residues.